The 20 T cell receptor beta chains reported below all come from one sample, sequenced in a study of shared clonotypes between healthy human individuals. In the naive CD8 group, cells lacked CD45RO and were positively selected for CCR7, so terminally differentiated effector memory CD45RA+ cells were left out. Data came from immunoSEQ multiplex PCR; TCRdb stores just in-frame clones and leaves some out. The repertoire holds over 2,000,000 clones, with roughly 95% as singletons. What was sequenced was naive CD8+ T cells from PBMCs. The receptors shown here come from a man between 18 and 29 years old in good health. Some clones in this sample may be carry-over from other donors' samples.

This chain joins TRBV13 and TRBJ2-1; weak D call: TRBD2 (6 bases). CDR1 and CDR2 (germline): PRHDT, FYEKMQ (reference sequence). The CDR3 has 15 amino acids. Trimming cost V 0 bases and J 5 bases, with 11 bases left between them. The CDR3 region has the DNA TGTGCCAGCAGCTTAGGGACTAGAACCCACAATGAGCAGTTCTTC. Translated: CASSLGTRTHNEQFF.

The gene calls are TRBV7-9 and TRBJ2-3; TRBD2 matches at 11 bases. The CDR3 is 16 amino acids. The germline V gene has CDR1 SEHNR and CDR2 FQNEAQ (reference sequence). V dropped 4 bases and J dropped 4; count of bases not matched to a gene: 7. The CDR3 protein is CASSSPSGRRADTQYF. The CDR3 DNA follows: TGTGCCAGCAGCTCCCCTAGCGGGAGGAGGGCAGATACGCAGTATTTT.

The chain joins TRBV7-6 to TRBJ1-5, with D uncertain. Deletions cut 4 bases from V and 4 bases from J, with 11 bases between. The CDR3 sequence is 14 residues long. Per the germline V gene, CDR1 is SGHVS and CDR2 is FNYEAQ. In nucleotides, the CDR3 is TGTGCCAGCAGCTCCCGGGCCATTAATCAGCCCCAGCATTTT. This codes for CASSSRAINQPQHF.

This clone has only one observation. V gene TRBV9 combines with J gene TRBJ2-7, with TRBD2 matching 7 bases. Germline trimming cut 3 bases from V and 3 bases from J; bases unmatched to any gene: 9. CDR3 length equals 15 residues. Germline V gene sequence: CDR1 SGDLS, CDR2 YYNGEE. The CDR3, as DNA: TGTGCCAGCAGCGCCGCACCGGGACTAATCTACGAGCAGTACTTC. It yields the protein CASSAAPGLIYEQYF.

This clone appeared once. The V and J genes are TRBV5-1 and TRBJ2-2, with TRBD2 matching over 7 bases. V was clipped by 1 base and J by 0 bases; unmatched bases: 3. The CDR3 runs to 16 residues. The germline gives CDR1 SGHRS, CDR2 YFSETQ. CDR3 sequence reads: CASSLIGGTNTGELFF. In nucleotides, the CDR3 is TGCGCCAGCAGCTTGATCGGGGGGACGAACACCGGGGAGCTGTTTTTT.

The chain recombines TRBV2 with TRBJ2-3; 13 bases agree with TRBD2. CDR3 length equals 15 residues. J was trimmed by 2 bases and V by 11 bases; bases with no gene match: 7. CDR1 is SNHLY and CDR2 is FYNNEI in the germline V gene. The chain's CDR3 is CAGGLAGATTDTQYF. The CDR3 region has the DNA TGTGCCGGAGGACTAGCGGGGGCGACCACAGATACGCAGTATTTT.

The chain joins TRBV30 to TRBJ1-1; possibly TRBD1 for D (5 bases). V was pared by 8 bases and J by 8 bases, with 12 bases between. Germline CDR1 is GTSNPN and CDR2 is SVGIG (reference sequence). The CDR3 loop spans 10 amino acids. The CDR3 reads CAGNKGEAFF. The CDR3 coding sequence is TGTGCCGGCAACAAGGGGGAAGCTTTCTTT.

This clone was counted only a few times. The same CDR3 also results from other DNA sequences found in this sample. The chain joins TRBV27 to TRBJ2-1, with a possible D match to TRBD2 (6 bases). The CDR3 consists of 16 residues. Between the trimmed V and J ends, which lost 0 bases and 0 bases, there was a span of 9 bases. Germline CDR1 reads MNHEY; CDR2 reads SMNVEV (reference sequence). The CDR3 here is CASSLSAGSSYNEQFF. CDR3 nucleotides: TGTGCCAGCAGTTTATCGGCGGGGAGCTCCTACAATGAGCAGTTCTTC.

The chain couples TRBV10-3 to TRBJ1-3; TRBD1 is a possible D gene (5 bases). With 5 bases removed from V and 0 bases from J, the gap between germline ends came to 23 bases. The CDR3 runs to 19 residues. The germline V gene encodes CDR1 ENHRY and CDR2 SYGVKD. CDR3 coding DNA: TGTGCCATCAGTTCGACAGCTGCGCTCGTGACCTTCTCTGGAAACACCATATATTTT. Its protein product is CAISSTAALVTFSGNTIYF.

The genes are TRBV7-9 and TRBJ1-2; D ambiguous. CDR1 is SEHNR, CDR2 FQNEAQ, per germline (reference sequence). V dropped 5 bases and J dropped 4 bases, with 5 bases sitting between them. This CDR3 is built from 11 residues. The CDR3 is CASSHLYGYTF. DNA for the CDR3: TGTGCCAGCAGCCACCTCTATGGCTACACCTTC.

V and J are TRBV5-1 and TRBJ2-7, with no clear D. The ends were cut back, 2 bases at V and 3 bases at J, with 9 bases in the middle. The CDR3 is 13 amino acids. CDR1 SGHRS and CDR2 YFSETQ come from the germline V gene. The CDR3, as DNA: TGCGCCAGCAGCTTAAATTCGGGCTACGAGCAGTACTTC. Its protein product is CASSLNSGYEQYF.

V is TRBV4-3 and J is TRBJ2-5; D is perhaps TRBD1 or TRBD2 (6 bases each). V lost 4 bases, J lost 2 bases, and 11 bases lay in between. The CDR3 runs 14 residues. Looked up from germline, CDR1 is LGHNA and CDR2 is YSLEER. The CDR3 bases are TGCGCCAGCAGCCCCGGAGGGGGGCAAGAGACCCAGTACTTC. Its translation is CASSPGGGQETQYF.

This chain links TRBV5-6 with TRBJ1-1, with TRBD1 matching 10 bases. V was pared by 0 bases and J by 4 bases, with 6 bases of the junction left unmatched. Germline assignment: CDR1 SGHDT and CDR2 YYEEEE. CDR3 size: 16 residues. The CDR3 sequence: CASSLEAGTGVTEAFF. In DNA, the CDR3 is TGTGCCAGCAGCTTGGAGGCCGGGACAGGGGTCACTGAAGCTTTCTTT.

The chain combines TRBV11-2 with TRBJ1-1, with TRBD1 identical over 10 bases. The germline V gene encodes CDR1 SGHAT and CDR2 FQNNGV. The CDR3 sequence is 16 residues long. Trimming removed 8 bases from V and 4 bases from J; junction bases left unmatched: 13. The CDR3 spells CASLGTGTGEVTEAFF. The CDR3, as DNA: TGTGCCAGCTTGGGGACGGGGACAGGGGAGGTCACTGAAGCTTTCTTT.

This clone has only one observation. V and J are TRBV5-8 and TRBJ2-6; weak D call: TRBD1 (6 bases). Germline CDR1 reads SGHTS; CDR2 reads YDEGEE. V was trimmed by 2 bases and J by 1 base, leaving 19 bases between them. The CDR3 runs 19 residues. The CDR3 coding sequence is TGTGCCAGCAGCTTCCCGGCCAGGGGCCTTATGTCTGGGGCCAACGTCCTGACTTTC. Its protein is CASSFPARGLMSGANVLTF.

The chain is built from TRBV28 and TRBJ2-7; 7 nucleotides line up with TRBD2. This CDR3 is 13 amino acids long. The V segment lost 6 bases and the J segment 1 base; nucleotides outside the gene matches: 3. CDR1 and CDR2 (germline): MDHEN, SYDVKM. The CDR3 here is CASRGRVSYEQYF. The CDR3 DNA follows: TGTGCCAGCAGGGGGAGGGTGTCCTACGAGCAGTACTTC. The complete variable domain, with remaining parts taken from reference TRBV28 and TRBJ2-7, reads DVKVTQSSRYLVKRTGEKVFLECVQDMDHENMFWYRQDPGLGLRLIYFSYDVKMKEKGDIPEGYSVSREKKERFSLILESASTNQTSMYLCASRGRVSYEQYFGPGTRLTVT.

The V call is TRBV29-1, the J call TRBJ1-4, with D unresolved. The CDR3 has 15 residues. Germline CDR1 reads SQVTM; CDR2 reads ANQGSEA. The V and J ends lost 0 bases and 7 bases respectively, with 15 bases between them. CDR3 nucleotides: TGCAGCGTTGAAGATCCCAGGACTCGGGGTGAAAAACTGTTTTTT. Its protein is CSVEDPRTRGEKLFF.

This clone was observed a single time. The chain employs TRBV27 and TRBJ2-1; 7 positions agree with TRBD2. The V gene's germline CDR1 is MNHEY and CDR2 SMNVEV (reference sequence). This CDR3 spans 18 amino acids. J gave up 0 bases and V 3 bases, and 11 bases lay outside the gene matches. The CDR3 nucleotides read TGTGCCAGCAGTTTTGGACCAGCGGGAAGGAGCTCCTACAATGAGCAGTTCTTC. Its protein is CASSFGPAGRSSYNEQFF.

The V gene is TRBV14, the J gene TRBJ2-5, with D possibly matching TRBD2 (5 bases). The V and J ends lost 5 bases and 5 bases respectively, with 12 bases between them. The germline V gene encodes CDR1 SGHDN and CDR2 FVKESK. The length of the CDR3 is 13 residues. The CDR3: CASSTLRRETQYF. The DNA of the CDR3 is TGTGCCAGCAGCACATTGCGGAGGGAGACCCAGTACTTC.

This clone was recorded only once. This chain connects TRBV5-4 to TRBJ1-1; maybe TRBD1 (6 bases). The germline V gene encodes CDR1 SGHNT and CDR2 YYREEE (reference sequence). Trimming pared 5 bases from V and 8 bases from J, leaving 13 bases between. The CDR3 extends over 12 amino acids. CDR3 residues: CASRQPGQEAFF. The CDR3 nucleotides read TGTGCCAGCAGACAGCCGGGACAAGAAGCTTTCTTT.